This T cell receptor beta chain was identified during a study of chemoradiotherapy in HPV16-positive cancers. Sequenced by immunoSEQ multiplex PCR; TCRdb stores in-frame clones only, minus some. This table holds 30,000 to 35,000 clones, roughly nine tenths found once. Germline lookup yields CDR1 SGHTA and CDR2 FQGNSA. This CDR3 spans 14 amino acids. The ends were cut back, 2 bases at V and 7 bases at J, with 12 bases in the middle. Over chemoradiotherapy, repertoires were sampled more than once. The source was blood, collected from a patient who underwent chemoradiotherapy. The TCR was taken from a human donor with HPV-associated anogenital cancer. The chain joins TRBV7-2 to TRBJ2-1; a weak D match, TRBD1 (5 bases). CDR3 DNA sequence: TGTGCCAGCAGCTTAATCTTGGCAGGGAATGAGCAGTTCTTC. This sequence encodes CASSLILAGNEQFF. Full variable domain (missing parts from reference TRBV7-2 and TRBJ2-1): GAGVSQSPSNKVTEKGKDVELRCDPISGHTALYWYRQSLGQGLEFLIYFQGNSAPDKSGLPSDRFSAERTGGSVSTLTIQRTQQEDSAVYLCASSLILAGNEQFFGPGTRLTVL.